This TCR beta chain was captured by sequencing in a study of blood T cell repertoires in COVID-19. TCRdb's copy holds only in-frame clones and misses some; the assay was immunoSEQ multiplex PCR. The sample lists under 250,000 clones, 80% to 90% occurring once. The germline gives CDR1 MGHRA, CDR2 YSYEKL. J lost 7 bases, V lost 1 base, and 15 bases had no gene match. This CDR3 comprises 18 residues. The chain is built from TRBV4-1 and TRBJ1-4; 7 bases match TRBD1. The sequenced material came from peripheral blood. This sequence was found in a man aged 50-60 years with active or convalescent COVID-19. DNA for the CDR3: TGCGCCAGCAGCCAAGGCTCGGCAGGGGGGAGACAGACTGAAAAACTGTTTTTT. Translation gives CASSQGSAGGRQTEKLFF.